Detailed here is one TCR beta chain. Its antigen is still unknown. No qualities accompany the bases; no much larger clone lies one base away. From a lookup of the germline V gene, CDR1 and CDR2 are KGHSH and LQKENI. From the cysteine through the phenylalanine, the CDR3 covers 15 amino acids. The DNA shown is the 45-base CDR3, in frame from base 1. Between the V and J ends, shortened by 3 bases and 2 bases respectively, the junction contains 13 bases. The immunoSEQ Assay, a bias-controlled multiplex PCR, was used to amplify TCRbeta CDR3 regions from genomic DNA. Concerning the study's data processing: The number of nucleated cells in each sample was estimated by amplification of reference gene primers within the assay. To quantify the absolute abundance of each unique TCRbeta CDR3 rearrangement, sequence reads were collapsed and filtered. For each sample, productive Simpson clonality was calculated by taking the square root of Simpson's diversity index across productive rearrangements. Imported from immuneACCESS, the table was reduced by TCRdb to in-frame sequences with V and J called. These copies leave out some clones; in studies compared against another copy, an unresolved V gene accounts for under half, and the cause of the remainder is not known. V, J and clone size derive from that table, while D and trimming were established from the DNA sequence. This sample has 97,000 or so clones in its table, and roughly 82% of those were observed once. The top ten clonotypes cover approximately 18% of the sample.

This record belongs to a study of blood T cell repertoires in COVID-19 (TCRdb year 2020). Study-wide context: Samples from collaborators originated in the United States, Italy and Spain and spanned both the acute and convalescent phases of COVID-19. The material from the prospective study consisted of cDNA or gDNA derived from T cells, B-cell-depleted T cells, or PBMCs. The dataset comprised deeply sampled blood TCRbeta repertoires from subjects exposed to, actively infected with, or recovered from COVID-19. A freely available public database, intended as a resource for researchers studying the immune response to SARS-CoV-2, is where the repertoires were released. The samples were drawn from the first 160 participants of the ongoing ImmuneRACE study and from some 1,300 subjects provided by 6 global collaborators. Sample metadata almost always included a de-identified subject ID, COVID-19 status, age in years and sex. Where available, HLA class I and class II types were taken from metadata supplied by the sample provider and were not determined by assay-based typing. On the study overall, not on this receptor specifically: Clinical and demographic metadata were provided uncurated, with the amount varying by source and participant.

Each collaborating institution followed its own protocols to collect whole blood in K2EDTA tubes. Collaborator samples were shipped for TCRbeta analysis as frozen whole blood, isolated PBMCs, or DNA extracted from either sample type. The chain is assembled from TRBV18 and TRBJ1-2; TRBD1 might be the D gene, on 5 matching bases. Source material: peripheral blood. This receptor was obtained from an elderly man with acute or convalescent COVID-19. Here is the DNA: TGTGCCAGCTCACCTACCCAGGGTGCGAACTATGGCTACACCTTC. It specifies CASSPTQGANYGYTF.